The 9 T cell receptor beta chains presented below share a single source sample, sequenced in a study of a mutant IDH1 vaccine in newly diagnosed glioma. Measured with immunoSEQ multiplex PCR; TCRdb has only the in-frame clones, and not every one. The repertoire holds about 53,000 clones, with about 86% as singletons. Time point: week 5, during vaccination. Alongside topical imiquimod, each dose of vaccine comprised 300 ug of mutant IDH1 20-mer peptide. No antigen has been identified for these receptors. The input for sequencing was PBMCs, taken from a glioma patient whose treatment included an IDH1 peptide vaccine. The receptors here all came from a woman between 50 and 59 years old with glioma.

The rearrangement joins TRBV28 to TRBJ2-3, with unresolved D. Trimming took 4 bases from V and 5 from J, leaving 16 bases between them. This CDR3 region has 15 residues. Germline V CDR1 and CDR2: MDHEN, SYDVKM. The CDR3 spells CASSSGKLRGDTQYF. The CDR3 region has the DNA TGTGCCAGCAGTTCCGGAAAGTTGCGTGGAGATACGCAGTATTTT.

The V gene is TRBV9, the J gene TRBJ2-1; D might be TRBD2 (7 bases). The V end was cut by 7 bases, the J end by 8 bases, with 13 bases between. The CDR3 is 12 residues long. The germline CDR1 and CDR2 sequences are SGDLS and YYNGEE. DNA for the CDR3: TGTGCCAGCGGGGGGGGCCTACATGAGCAGTTCTTC. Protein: CASGGGLHEQFF.

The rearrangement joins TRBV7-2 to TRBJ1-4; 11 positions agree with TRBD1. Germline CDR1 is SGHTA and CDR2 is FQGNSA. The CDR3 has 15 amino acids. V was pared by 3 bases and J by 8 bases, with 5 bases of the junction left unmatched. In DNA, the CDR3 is TGTGCCAGCAGCTTTGGGGACAGGGGGGAGGAAAAACTGTTTTTT. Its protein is CASSFGDRGEEKLFF.

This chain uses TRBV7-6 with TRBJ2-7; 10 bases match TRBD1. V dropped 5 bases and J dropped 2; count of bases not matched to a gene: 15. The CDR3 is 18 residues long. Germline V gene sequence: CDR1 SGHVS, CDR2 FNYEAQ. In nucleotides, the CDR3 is TGTGCCAGCAGCCAAACTCCACCGGGACAGGGGTCCCCCTACGAGCAGTACTTC. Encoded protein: CASSQTPPGQGSPYEQYF.

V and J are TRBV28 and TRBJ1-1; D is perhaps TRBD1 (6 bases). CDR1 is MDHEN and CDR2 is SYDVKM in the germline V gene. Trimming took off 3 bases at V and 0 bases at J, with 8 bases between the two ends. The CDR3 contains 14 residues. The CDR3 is CASSLGHMNTEAFF. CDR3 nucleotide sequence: TGTGCCAGCAGTTTGGGACATATGAACACTGAAGCTTTCTTT.

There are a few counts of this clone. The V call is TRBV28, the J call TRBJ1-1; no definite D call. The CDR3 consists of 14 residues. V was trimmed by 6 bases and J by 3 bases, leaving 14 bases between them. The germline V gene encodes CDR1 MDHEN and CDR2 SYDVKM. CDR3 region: CASSQYGEDTEAFF. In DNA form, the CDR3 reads TGTGCCAGCAGCCAATATGGTGAGGACACTGAAGCTTTCTTT.

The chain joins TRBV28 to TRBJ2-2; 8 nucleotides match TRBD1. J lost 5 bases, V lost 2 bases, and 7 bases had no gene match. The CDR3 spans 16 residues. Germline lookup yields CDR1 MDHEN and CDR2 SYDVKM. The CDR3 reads CASSLMPGGGTGELFF. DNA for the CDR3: TGTGCCAGCAGTTTAATGCCAGGGGGCGGGACCGGGGAGCTGTTTTTT.

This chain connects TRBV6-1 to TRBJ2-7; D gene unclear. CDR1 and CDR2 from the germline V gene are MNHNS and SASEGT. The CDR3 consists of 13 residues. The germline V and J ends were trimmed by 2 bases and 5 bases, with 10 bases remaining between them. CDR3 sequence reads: CASSEIGLHEQYF. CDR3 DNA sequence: TGTGCCAGCAGTGAAATCGGGCTCCACGAGCAGTACTTC.

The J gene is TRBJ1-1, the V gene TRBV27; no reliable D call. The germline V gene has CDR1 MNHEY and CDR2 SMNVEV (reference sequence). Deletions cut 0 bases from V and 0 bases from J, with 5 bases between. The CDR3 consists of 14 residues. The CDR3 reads CASSLSAMNTEAFF. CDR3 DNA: TGTGCCAGCAGTTTATCGGCAATGAACACTGAAGCTTTCTTT.